The 30 T cell receptor beta chains below all came from one sample that was sequenced in a study of T cells after yellow fever vaccination. Using its own MiXCR run on the 5' RACE reads, TCRdb lists one record per CDR3 protein. The data hold 110,000 to 150,000 distinct CDR3 sequences, with approximately 6.6% observed a single time. Sequenced material: CD4+ T cells sorted from PBMCs, taken 10 days after the yellow fever booster vaccination. The receptors were gathered from a man aged 25 to 40 who received the YFV17D yellow fever vaccine.

The J gene is TRBJ2-1, the V gene TRBV5-4; 9 bases line up with TRBD1. The CDR3 covers 15 residues. Germline-derived CDR1 and CDR2 are SGHNT and YYREEE (reference sequence). Trimming at V came to 4 bases and at J to 1 base, leaving 3 bases not matched to a gene. The CDR3 sequence: CASSAGQGSYNEQFF. The CDR3 DNA follows: TGTGCCAGCAGCGCCGGACAGGGGTCCTACAATGAGCAGTTCTTC.

This clonotype was counted a few times. The chain joins TRBV19 to TRBJ1-2, with D uncertain. This CDR3 comprises 15 residues. The V and J ends lost 0 bases and 2 bases respectively, with 10 bases between them. Looked up from germline, CDR1 is LNHDA and CDR2 is SQIVND (reference sequence). CDR3 sequence reads: CASSIEVRINYGYTF. Here the CDR3 DNA reads TGTGCCAGTAGTATAGAGGTCCGGATAAACTATGGCTACACCTTC. Full variable domain (missing parts from reference TRBV19 and TRBJ1-2): DGGITQSPKYLFRKEGQNVTLSCEQNLNHDAMYWYRQDPGQGLRLIYYSQIVNDFQKGDIAEGYSVSREKKESFPLTVTSAQKNPTAFYLCASSIEVRINYGYTFGSGTRLTVV.

This clonotype showed up many times. CDR3 DNA: TGTGCCAGCAGCCAACCCCAGAGGGAGCTGTTTTTT. Amino acids: CASSQPQRELFF. V usage is TRBV5-5 and J usage is TRBJ2-2; no clear D. The germline V gene has CDR1 SGHKS and CDR2 YYEKEE (reference sequence). The CDR3 spans 12 residues. The V gene lost 4 bases and the J gene lost 9 bases, with 10 bases spanning the gap.

This clonotype was recorded many times. The chain is built from TRBV14 and TRBJ2-5; 9 bases line up with TRBD2. Germline-derived CDR1 and CDR2 are SGHDN and FVKESK. The CDR3 is 17 amino acids. The ends lost 0 bases at V and 4 bases at J; junction bases unmatched: 9. The CDR3 bases are TGTGCCAGCAGCCAAGATCGGATTAGCGGGAGTCTAGAGACCCAGTACTTC. Its translation is CASSQDRISGSLETQYF.

This clonotype was detected ten times or more. The chain recombines TRBV30 with TRBJ2-5; 7 bases fit TRBD2. Germline-derived CDR1 and CDR2 are GTSNPN and SVGIG (reference sequence). The CDR3 spans 14 residues. V lost 3 bases and J lost 7; bases outside the gene matches: 11. CDR3 nucleotide sequence: TGTGCCTGGAGCACGGGAGGATCCCGGGGGACCCAGTACTTC. Translated: CAWSTGGSRGTQYF.

This clonotype was counted a few times. The chain links TRBV5-1 to TRBJ1-5, with 7 bases identical to TRBD1. The CDR3 is 15 residues long. Looked up from germline, CDR1 is SGHRS and CDR2 is YFSETQ. The J segment lost 6 bases and the V segment lost 0 bases, leaving 6 bases of the junction unmatched. In DNA, the CDR3 is TGCGCCAGCAGCTTGGGCGGGACAGAGGGTCAGCCCCAGCATTTT. Protein sequence: CASSLGGTEGQPQHF. The variable domain in full, with the rest retrieved from reference TRBV5-1 and TRBJ1-5, is KAGVTQTPRYLIKTRGQQVTLSCSPISGHRSVSWYQQTPGQGLQFLFEYFSETQRNKGNFPGRFSGRQFSNSRSEMNVSTLELGDSALYLCASSLGGTEGQPQHFGDGTRLSIL.

The sample holds many counts of this clonotype. The chain recombines TRBV20-1 with TRBJ2-5; 10 bases fit TRBD2. CDR3 length equals 14 residues. CDR1 and CDR2 (germline): DFQATT, SNEGSKA (reference sequence). J lost 7 bases, V lost 4 bases, and 9 bases had no gene match. CDR3 in amino acids: CSATQLAGRVTQYF. In DNA form, the CDR3 reads TGCAGTGCTACCCAACTAGCGGGGAGGGTGACCCAGTACTTC.

In its sample, this clonotype was seen many times. The chain links TRBV7-2 to TRBJ2-7; D is unclear. V was clipped by 2 bases and J by 3 bases, with 11 bases between them. The CDR3 runs 14 residues. The germline V gene has CDR1 SGHTA and CDR2 FQGNSA. The CDR3 spells CASSLSQTSYEQYF. In nucleotides, the CDR3 is TGTGCCAGCAGCTTATCCCAGACAAGCTACGAGCAGTACTTC.

Ten or more counts support this clonotype. DNA of the CDR3: TGTGCCAGCAGCCGTAGGGACAGGGGGTCCAATGAGCAGTTCTTC. Its protein is CASSRRDRGSNEQFF. This chain uses TRBV7-2 with TRBJ2-1, with 11 nucleotides matching TRBD1. V was clipped by 5 bases and J by 6 bases; unmatched bases: 6. The germline gives CDR1 SGHTA, CDR2 FQGNSA. This CDR3 has 15 residues.

The table lists this clonotype with many counts. This sequence joins TRBV29-1 and TRBJ2-3; D is possibly TRBD2 (6 bases). There are 13 residues in the CDR3. V shed 2 bases and J shed 0 bases, with 6 bases lying between them. Germline V gene data show CDR1 as SQVTM and CDR2 as ANQGSEA. CDR3: CSVESGSTDTQYF. The CDR3 DNA reads TGCAGCGTTGAAAGCGGGAGCACAGATACGCAGTATTTT.

This clonotype occurred many times. This chain connects TRBV11-2 to TRBJ2-2; 12 bases match TRBD2. The CDR3 length is 19 residues. CDR1 and CDR2 from the germline V gene are SGHAT and FQNNGV. The trim removed 0 bases at V and 0 bases at J, leaving 5 bases unmatched. CDR3 nucleotides: TGTGCCAGCAGCTTAGAAGGACTAGCGGGGTTTACGAACACCGGGGAGCTGTTTTTT. Amino acid sequence: CASSLEGLAGFTNTGELFF.

CDR3 loop: CASREPVPTRELFF. The CDR3 nucleotides are TGTGCCAGCAGAGAACCCGTCCCGACCAGGGAGCTGTTTTTT. This chain uses TRBV6-1 with TRBJ2-2; D uncertain. The germline V gene encodes CDR1 MNHNS and CDR2 SASEGT. The CDR3 extends over 14 amino acids. Trimming cost V 6 bases and J 9 bases, with 17 bases left between them.

This clonotype was detected only a few times. CDR3: CASSSPPSEQYF. The CDR3 bases are TGTGCCAGCAGCTCCCCCCCTTCCGAGCAGTACTTC. This chain joins TRBV7-2 and TRBJ2-7; D not resolved. V gave up 4 bases and J gave up 6 bases, with 10 bases separating them. The CDR3 is 12 residues long. Looked up from germline, CDR1 is SGHTA and CDR2 is FQGNSA.

This clonotype showed up many times. The chain carries TRBV7-2 and TRBJ2-7; D is possibly TRBD2 (5 bases). Trimming shortened V by 0 bases and J by 5 bases, and 8 bases separated the two germline ends. This CDR3 has 13 residues. Per germline, CDR1 SGHTA and CDR2 FQGNSA. DNA for the CDR3: TGTGCCAGCAGCTTAGCGTACGGGGACGAGCAGTACTTC. Translating it yields CASSLAYGDEQYF.

This clonotype showed up many times. V usage is TRBV20-1 and J usage is TRBJ2-5; the D gene is possibly TRBD2 (5 bases). The CDR3 covers 17 residues. CDR1 and CDR2 (germline): DFQATT, SNEGSKA (reference sequence). Trimming took 6 bases from V and 0 from J, leaving 23 bases between them. For the CDR3, the DNA is TGCAGTGCCTCCCCCGGGTTGGTAGCGAGACACCAAGAGACCCAGTACTTC. Translated, it gives CSASPGLVARHQETQYF.

In its sample, this clonotype was seen many times. This sequence joins TRBV4-3 and TRBJ2-2; D could derive from TRBD1 or TRBD2 (8 bases each). Per the germline V gene, CDR1 is LGHNA and CDR2 is YSLEER. The CDR3 is 15 residues long. V was shortened by 8 bases and J by 6 bases, with 19 bases between the two germline ends. CDR3 residues: CASRVAGQVSGELFF. The CDR3 DNA reads TGCGCCAGCCGCGTAGCGGGACAGGTTTCCGGGGAGCTGTTTTTT.

Many counts were recorded for this clonotype. The rearrangement uses TRBV7-2 and TRBJ2-7; D is unresolved. CDR1 SGHTA and CDR2 FQGNSA come from the germline V gene. V was trimmed by 5 bases and J by 4 bases, leaving 15 bases between them. The CDR3 contains 14 residues. Here the CDR3 reads CASSLFSGRYEQYF. The DNA of the CDR3 is TGTGCCAGCAGCCTCTTCTCAGGCAGGTACGAGCAGTACTTC.

This clonotype was counted many times. The chain employs TRBV11-2 and TRBJ2-7, with D possibly matching TRBD2 (6 bases). Deletions cut 3 bases from V and 2 bases from J, with 14 bases between. This CDR3 region has 15 residues. The V gene's germline CDR1 is SGHAT and CDR2 FQNNGV. The CDR3 loop reads CASSLRRGLTYEQYF. The CDR3 bases are TGTGCCAGCAGCTTGCGGCGGGGCCTTACCTACGAGCAGTACTTC.

This clonotype showed up many times. This chain connects TRBV18 to TRBJ2-7; D unclear. Trimming removed 4 bases from V and 5 bases from J, with 6 bases in between. Germline V gene sequence: CDR1 KGHSH, CDR2 LQKENI. This CDR3 is built from 11 residues. CDR3 DNA: TGTGCCAGCTCACTAGCAGACGAGCAGTACTTC. This codes for CASSLADEQYF.

This clonotype was found many times. The gene calls are TRBV7-3 and TRBJ2-1; D may correspond to TRBD1 or TRBD2 (6 bases each). Germline values: CDR1 SGHTA, CDR2 FQGTGA. V was cut by 0 bases and J by 9 bases, with 21 bases left in between. There are 17 residues in the CDR3. In nucleotides, the CDR3 is TGTGCCAGCAGCTTAACGAGCCTAGGAGGGGGTGGGGGTGAGCAGTTCTTC. As protein: CASSLTSLGGGGGEQFF.

This clonotype appeared once. A read error may be the cause here, since a much bigger clone is one base away. The V call is TRBV20-1, the J call TRBJ2-7; 7 bases are a match to TRBD1. Per the germline V gene, CDR1 is DFQATT and CDR2 is SNEGSKA (reference sequence). The V and J ends lost 6 bases and 3 bases, in that order; junction bases with no gene match: 8. The CDR3 sequence is 13 residues long. Written as DNA, the CDR3 is TGCAGTGCGCCATTAACAGGGGACTACGAGCAGTACTTC. This encodes CSAPLTGDYEQYF.

This clonotype was observed many times. This rearrangement joins TRBV6-5 to TRBJ1-1; 11 bases are a match to TRBD1. Germline V gene lookup returns CDR1 MNHEY and CDR2 SVGAGI. V gave up 6 bases and J gave up 5 bases; unmatched junction bases: 2. The CDR3 is made up of 13 amino acids. In nucleotides, the CDR3 is TGTGCCAGCAGCGGGACAGGGGGGACTGAAGCTTTCTTT. The encoded protein is CASSGTGGTEAFF.

This clonotype occurred many times. This chain connects TRBV7-9 to TRBJ2-7; 9 nucleotides align to TRBD1. This CDR3 has 11 amino acids. Looked up from germline, CDR1 is SEHNR and CDR2 is FQNEAQ (reference sequence). As DNA, the CDR3 is TGTGGGGGGACAGGGTCCCACGAGCAGTACTTC. Encoded protein: CGGTGSHEQYF. Full variable domain (outside the CDR3, taken from reference TRBV7-9 and TRBJ2-7): DTGVSQNPRHKITKRGQNVTFRCDPISEHNRLYWYRQTLGQGPEFLTYFQNEAQLEKSRLLSDRFSAERPKGSFSTLEIQRTEQGDSAMYLCGGTGSHEQYFGPGTRLTVT.

This clonotype was recorded at least ten times. The chain carries TRBV6-2 or TRBV6-3 and TRBJ2-2; 11 bases align to TRBD2. The ends lost 5 bases at V and 4 bases at J; junction bases unmatched: 9. The CDR3 has 17 residues. Germline V gene lookup returns CDR1 MNHEY and CDR2 SVGEGT. CDR3: CASSPRSTSGVTGELFF. DNA of the CDR3: TGTGCCAGCAGTCCCCGATCGACTAGCGGGGTCACCGGGGAGCTGTTTTTT.

This clonotype was counted ten times or more. CDR3 region: CASSSGTDWRQYF. CDR3 nucleotide sequence: TGTGCCAGCAGCTCAGGAACTGACTGGCGGCAGTATTTT. The chain employs TRBV5-6 and TRBJ2-3; D gene ambiguous. The V gene lost 3 bases and the J gene lost 11 bases, with 16 bases spanning the gap. Germline V gene sequence: CDR1 SGHDT, CDR2 YYEEEE. This CDR3 is built from 13 residues.

In its sample, this clonotype was seen many times. The chain recombines TRBV7-2 with TRBJ2-5, with D unclear. The length of the CDR3 is 12 residues. Germline V CDR1 and CDR2: SGHTA, FQGNSA. The V and J ends lost 3 bases and 4 bases respectively, with 6 bases between them. This CDR3 is CASSFALETQYF. Written as DNA, the CDR3 is TGTGCCAGCAGCTTTGCTTTAGAGACCCAGTACTTC.

There are many counts of this clonotype. The chain is built from TRBV7-7 and TRBJ2-1; 7 nucleotides agree with TRBD2. The V and J ends lost 8 bases and 6 bases, in that order; junction bases with no gene match: 1. The germline CDR1 and CDR2 sequences are SSHAT and FNYEAQ (reference sequence). The CDR3 extends over 11 amino acids. In DNA, the CDR3 is TGTGCCAGCTCGGGGGGCAATGAGCAGTTCTTC. Translated: CASSGGNEQFF. Filled out from reference TRBV7-7 and TRBJ2-1, the complete variable domain reads GAGVSQSPRYKVTKRGQDVTLRCDPISSHATLYWYQQALGQGPEFLTYFNYEAQPDKSGLPSDRFSAERPEGSISTLTIQRTEQRDSAMYRCASSGGNEQFFGPGTRLTVL.

This clonotype was seen many times. This sequence joins TRBV7-8 and TRBJ2-1, with 9 bases that match TRBD2. The germline V gene has CDR1 SGHVS and CDR2 FQNEAQ. Germline trimming cut 5 bases from V and 0 bases from J; bases unmatched to any gene: 5. The CDR3 extends over 16 amino acids. The CDR3 loop is CASSQIAGVSYNEQFF. DNA of the CDR3: TGTGCCAGCAGCCAAATAGCGGGAGTCTCCTACAATGAGCAGTTCTTC. The variable domain in full, with the rest retrieved from reference TRBV7-8 and TRBJ2-1, is GAGVSQSPRYKVAKRGQDVALRCDPISGHVSLFWYQQALGQGPEFLTYFQNEAQLDKSGLPSDRFFAERPEGSVSTLKIQRTQQEDSAVYLCASSQIAGVSYNEQFFGPGTRLTVL.

This clonotype has just a few counts. One end of the junction is discordant with germline, which a read error may explain. The V call is TRBV9, the J call TRBJ2-3; possibly TRBD2 for D (5 bases). Germline values: CDR1 SGDLS, CDR2 YYNGEE. The CDR3 extends over 17 amino acids. As DNA, the CDR3 is TGTGACAGCAGCGTAGGGATTGGCGGGCGCAGCACAGATACGCAGTATTTT. It is translated as CDSSVGIGGRSTDTQYF.

In regard to this clonotype: This could be a read error, since a much larger clone is one nucleotide away. The V and J genes are TRBV7-6 and TRBJ2-1, with D perhaps TRBD2 (5 bases). This CDR3 is 14 amino acids long. The V end lost 0 bases, the J end lost 7 bases, and 10 bases lay between the germline ends. Germline CDR1 reads SGHVS; CDR2 reads FNYEAQ. The CDR3 DNA sequence: TGTGCCAGCAGCTTAGCGCATACGGGGAATGAGCAGTTCTTC. Protein sequence: CASSLAHTGNEQFF.